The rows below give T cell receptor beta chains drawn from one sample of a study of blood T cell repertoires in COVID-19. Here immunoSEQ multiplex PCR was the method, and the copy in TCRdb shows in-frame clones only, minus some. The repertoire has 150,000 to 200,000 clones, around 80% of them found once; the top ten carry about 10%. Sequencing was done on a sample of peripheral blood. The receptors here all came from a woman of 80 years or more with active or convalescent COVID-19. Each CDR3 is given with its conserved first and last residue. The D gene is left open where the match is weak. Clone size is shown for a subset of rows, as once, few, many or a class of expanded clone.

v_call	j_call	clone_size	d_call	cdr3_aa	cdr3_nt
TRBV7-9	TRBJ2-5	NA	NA	CASSQGGTQYF	TGTGCCAGCAGCCAAGGGGGGACCCAGTACTTC
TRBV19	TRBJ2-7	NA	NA	CASAGSPQGEQYF	TGTGCCAGTGCGGGGAGCCCCCAGGGCGAGCAGTACTTC
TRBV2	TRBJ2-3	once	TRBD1	CASREGQVRTDTQYF	TGTGCCAGCAGGGAGGGACAGGTACGCACAGATACGCAGTATTTT
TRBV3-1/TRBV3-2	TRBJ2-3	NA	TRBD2	CASSQASGGSTDTQYF	TGTGCCAGCAGCCAGGCTAGCGGGGGGAGCACAGATACGCAGTATTTT
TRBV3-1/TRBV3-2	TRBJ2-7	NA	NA	CASSHNQRAFSYEQYF	TGTGCCAGCAGCCACAACCAGCGGGCCTTCTCCTACGAGCAGTACTTC
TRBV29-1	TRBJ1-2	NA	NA	CSVERQGNYGYTF	TGCAGCGTTGAAAGGCAGGGGAACTATGGCTACACCTTC
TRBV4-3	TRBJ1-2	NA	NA	CASSQAQGRDYGYTF	TGCGCCAGCAGCCAAGCCCAGGGTCGGGACTATGGCTACACCTTC
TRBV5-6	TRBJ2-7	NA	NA	CASSPDRFPYEQYF	TGTGCCAGCAGCCCCGACAGGTTTCCCTACGAGCAGTACTTC
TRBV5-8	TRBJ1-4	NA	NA	CASSFRGSNEKLFF	TGTGCCAGCAGCTTCAGAGGGTCTAATGAAAAACTGTTTTTT
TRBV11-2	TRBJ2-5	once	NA	CASSSPGTFQETQYF	TGTGCCAGCAGCTCACCGGGGACTTTCCAAGAGACCCAGTACTTC
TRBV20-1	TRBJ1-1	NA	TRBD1	CSASRAGGTEAFF	TGCAGTGCTAGTCGGGCAGGGGGCACTGAAGCTTTCTTT
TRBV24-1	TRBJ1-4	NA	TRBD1	CATSDGQAKTNEKLFF	TGTGCCACCAGTGATGGACAGGCTAAAACTAATGAAAAACTGTTTTTT
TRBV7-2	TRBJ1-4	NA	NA	CASSLRRQGATNEKLFF	TGTGCCAGCAGCTTAAGGCGGCAGGGTGCAACTAATGAAAAACTGTTTTTT
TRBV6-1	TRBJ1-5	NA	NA	CASSEARHQPQHF	TGTGCCAGCAGTGAAGCGCGGCATCAGCCCCAGCATTTT
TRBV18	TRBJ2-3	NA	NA	CASSPSSLGTDTQYF	TGTGCCAGCTCACCAAGTAGCCTAGGAACAGATACGCAGTATTTT
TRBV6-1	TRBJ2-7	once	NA	CASSARSGGTVLYEQYF	TGTGCCAGCAGTGCGCGTTCAGGGGGGACTGTTCTCTACGAGCAGTACTTC
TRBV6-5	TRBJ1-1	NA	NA	CASSSWGEAFF	TGTGCCAGCAGCTCCTGGGGCGAAGCTTTCTTT
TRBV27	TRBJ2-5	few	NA	CASRSSGAGETQYF	TGTGCCAGCCGCTCATCTGGGGCTGGAGAGACCCAGTACTTC
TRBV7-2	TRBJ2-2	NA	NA	CASSLNGVNTGELFF	TGTGCCAGCAGCTTAAACGGTGTTAACACCGGGGAGCTGTTTTTT